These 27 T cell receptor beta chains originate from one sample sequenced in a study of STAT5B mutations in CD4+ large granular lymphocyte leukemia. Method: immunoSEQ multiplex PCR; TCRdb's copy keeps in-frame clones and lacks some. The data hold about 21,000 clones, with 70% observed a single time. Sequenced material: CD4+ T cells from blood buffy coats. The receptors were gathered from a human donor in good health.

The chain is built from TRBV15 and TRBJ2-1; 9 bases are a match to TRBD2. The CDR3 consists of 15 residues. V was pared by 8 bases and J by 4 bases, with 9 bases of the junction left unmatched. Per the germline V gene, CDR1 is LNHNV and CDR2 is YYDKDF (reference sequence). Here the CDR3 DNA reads TGTGCCACCCGTTCCGGGACTAGCTCGTACAATGAGCAGTTCTTC. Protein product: CATRSGTSSYNEQFF.

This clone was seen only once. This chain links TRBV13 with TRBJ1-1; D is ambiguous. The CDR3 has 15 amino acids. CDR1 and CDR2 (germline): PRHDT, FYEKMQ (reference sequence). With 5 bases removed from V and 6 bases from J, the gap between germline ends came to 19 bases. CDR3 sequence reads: CASSPPENAGSEAFF. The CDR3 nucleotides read TGTGCCAGCAGCCCCCCTGAGAACGCGGGGTCTGAAGCTTTCTTT.

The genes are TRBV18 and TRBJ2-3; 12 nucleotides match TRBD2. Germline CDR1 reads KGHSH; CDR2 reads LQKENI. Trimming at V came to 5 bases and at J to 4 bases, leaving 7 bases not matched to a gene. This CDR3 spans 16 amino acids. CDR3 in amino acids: CASSSTSGGGSDTQYF. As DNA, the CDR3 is TGTGCCAGCTCATCGACTAGCGGGGGAGGTTCAGATACGCAGTATTTT.

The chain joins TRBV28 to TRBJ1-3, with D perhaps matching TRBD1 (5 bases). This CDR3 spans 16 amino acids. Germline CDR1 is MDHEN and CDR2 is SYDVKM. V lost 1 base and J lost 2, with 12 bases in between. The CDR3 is CASSLSQGRPGNTIYF. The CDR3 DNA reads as TGTGCCAGCAGTTTATCGCAGGGTCGACCTGGAAACACCATATATTTT.

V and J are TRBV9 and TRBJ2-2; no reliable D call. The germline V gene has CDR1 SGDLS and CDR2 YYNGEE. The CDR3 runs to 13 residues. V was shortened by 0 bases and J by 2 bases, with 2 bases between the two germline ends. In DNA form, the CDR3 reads TGTGCCAGCAGCGTAGGTAACACCGGGGAGCTGTTTTTT. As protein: CASSVGNTGELFF.

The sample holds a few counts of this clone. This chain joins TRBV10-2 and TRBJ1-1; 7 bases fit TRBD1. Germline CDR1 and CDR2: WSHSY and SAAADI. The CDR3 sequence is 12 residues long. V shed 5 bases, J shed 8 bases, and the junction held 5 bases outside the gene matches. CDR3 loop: CASSPVQGEAFF. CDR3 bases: TGCGCCAGCAGTCCGGTACAGGGGGAAGCTTTCTTT.

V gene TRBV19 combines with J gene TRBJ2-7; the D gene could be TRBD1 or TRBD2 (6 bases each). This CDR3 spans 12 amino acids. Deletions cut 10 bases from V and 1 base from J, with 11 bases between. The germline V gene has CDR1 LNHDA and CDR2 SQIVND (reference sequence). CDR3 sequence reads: CATEGQSYEQYF. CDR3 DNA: TGTGCCACGGAGGGACAATCCTACGAGCAGTACTTC.

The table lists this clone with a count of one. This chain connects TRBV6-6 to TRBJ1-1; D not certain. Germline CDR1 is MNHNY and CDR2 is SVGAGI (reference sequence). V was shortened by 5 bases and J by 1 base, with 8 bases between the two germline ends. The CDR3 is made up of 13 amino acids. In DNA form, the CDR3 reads TGTGCCAGCAGTCGACTGAAGAACACTGAAGCTTTCTTT. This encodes CASSRLKNTEAFF.

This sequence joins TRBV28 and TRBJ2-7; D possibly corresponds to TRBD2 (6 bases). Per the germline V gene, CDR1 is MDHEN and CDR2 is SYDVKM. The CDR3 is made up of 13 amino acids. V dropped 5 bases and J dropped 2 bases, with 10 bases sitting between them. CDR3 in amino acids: CASSPGTPYEQYF. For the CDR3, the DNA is TGTGCCAGCAGTCCCGGGACTCCCTACGAGCAGTACTTC.

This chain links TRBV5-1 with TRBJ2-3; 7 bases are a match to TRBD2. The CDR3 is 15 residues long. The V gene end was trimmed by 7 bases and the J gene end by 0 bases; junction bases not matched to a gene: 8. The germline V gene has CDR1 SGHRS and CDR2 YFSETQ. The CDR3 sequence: CASVETGGSTDTQYF. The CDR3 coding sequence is TGCGCCAGCGTGGAAACGGGGGGTAGCACAGATACGCAGTATTTT.

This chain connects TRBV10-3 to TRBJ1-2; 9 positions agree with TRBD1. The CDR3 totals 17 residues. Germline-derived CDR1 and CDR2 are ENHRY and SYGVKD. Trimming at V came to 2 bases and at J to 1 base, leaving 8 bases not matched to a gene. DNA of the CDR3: TGTGCCATCAGTGAGGAGGGGGACAGGGTTATTAACTATGGCTACACCTTC. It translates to CAISEEGDRVINYGYTF.

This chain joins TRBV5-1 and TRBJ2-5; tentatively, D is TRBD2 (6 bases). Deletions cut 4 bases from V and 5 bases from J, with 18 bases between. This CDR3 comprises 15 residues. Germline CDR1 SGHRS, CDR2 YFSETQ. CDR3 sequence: CASSASPQGGETQYF. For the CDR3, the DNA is TGCGCCAGCAGCGCATCTCCTCAGGGAGGTGAGACCCAGTACTTC. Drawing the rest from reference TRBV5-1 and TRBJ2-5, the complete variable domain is KAGVTQTPRYLIKTRGQQVTLSCSPISGHRSVSWYQQTPGQGLQFLFEYFSETQRNKGNFPGRFSGRQFSNSRSEMNVSTLELGDSALYLCASSASPQGGETQYFGPGTRLLVL.

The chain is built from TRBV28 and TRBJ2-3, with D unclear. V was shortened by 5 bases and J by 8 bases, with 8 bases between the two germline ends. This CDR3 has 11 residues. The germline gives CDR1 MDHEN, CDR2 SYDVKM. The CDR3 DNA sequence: TGTGCCAGCAGTATCAGGAGTACGCAGTATTTT. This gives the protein CASSIRSTQYF.

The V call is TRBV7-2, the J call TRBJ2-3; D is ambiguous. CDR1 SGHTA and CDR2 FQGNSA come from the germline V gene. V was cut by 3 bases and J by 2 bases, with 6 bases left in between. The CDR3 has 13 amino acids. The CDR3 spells CASSFPDTDTQYF. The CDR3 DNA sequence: TGTGCCAGCAGCTTCCCGGACACAGATACGCAGTATTTT.

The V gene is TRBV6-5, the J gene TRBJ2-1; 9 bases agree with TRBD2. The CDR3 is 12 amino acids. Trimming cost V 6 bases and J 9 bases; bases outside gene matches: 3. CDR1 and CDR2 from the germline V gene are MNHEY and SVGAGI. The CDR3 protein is CASSLRGGEQFF. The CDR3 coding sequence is TGTGCCAGCAGCTTGCGGGGGGGTGAGCAGTTCTTC.

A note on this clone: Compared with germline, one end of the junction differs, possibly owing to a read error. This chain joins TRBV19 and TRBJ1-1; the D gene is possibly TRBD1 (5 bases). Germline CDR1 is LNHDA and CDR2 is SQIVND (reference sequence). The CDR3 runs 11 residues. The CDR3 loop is CASSMDRGGVF. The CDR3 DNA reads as TGTGCCAGTAGTATGGACCGCGGGGGGGTATTT.

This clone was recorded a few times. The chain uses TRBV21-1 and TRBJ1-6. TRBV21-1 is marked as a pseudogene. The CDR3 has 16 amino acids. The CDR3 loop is CASSIRRHRRNSPLHF. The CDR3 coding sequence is TGTGCCAGCAGCATAAGACGTCACCGGAGGAATTCACCCCTCCACTTT.

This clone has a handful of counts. CDR3 loop: CATAPKVGTDTQYF. The DNA of the CDR3 is TGTGCCACGGCTCCGAAAGTCGGTACAGATACGCAGTATTTT. This sequence joins TRBV19 and TRBJ2-3; D gene uncertain. Germline V lookup: CDR1 LNHDA, CDR2 SQIVND (reference sequence). V dropped 10 bases and J dropped 3 bases, with 17 bases sitting between them. CDR3 size: 14 residues.

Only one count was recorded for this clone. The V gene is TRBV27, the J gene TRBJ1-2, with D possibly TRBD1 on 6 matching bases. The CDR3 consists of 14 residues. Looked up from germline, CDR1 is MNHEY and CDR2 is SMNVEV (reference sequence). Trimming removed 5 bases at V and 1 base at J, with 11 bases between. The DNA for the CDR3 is TGTGCCAGCAGTCCCAACAGGGTTAACTATGGCTACACCTTC. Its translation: CASSPNRVNYGYTF.

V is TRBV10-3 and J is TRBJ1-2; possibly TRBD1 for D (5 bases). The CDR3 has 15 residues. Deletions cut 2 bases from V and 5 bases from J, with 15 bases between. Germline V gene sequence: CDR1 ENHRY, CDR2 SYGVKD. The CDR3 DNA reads TGTGCCATCAGTGAGACCGGGGCAGAAGGGTATGGCTACACCTTC. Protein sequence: CAISETGAEGYGYTF.

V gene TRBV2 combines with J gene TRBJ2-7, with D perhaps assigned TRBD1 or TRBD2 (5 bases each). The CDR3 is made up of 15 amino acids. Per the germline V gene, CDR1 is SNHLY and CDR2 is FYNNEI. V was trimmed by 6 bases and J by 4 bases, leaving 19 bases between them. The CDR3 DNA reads TGTGCCAGCAGCCCCTCCGGGACGCGCTATTACGAGCAGTACTTC. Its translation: CASSPSGTRYYEQYF.

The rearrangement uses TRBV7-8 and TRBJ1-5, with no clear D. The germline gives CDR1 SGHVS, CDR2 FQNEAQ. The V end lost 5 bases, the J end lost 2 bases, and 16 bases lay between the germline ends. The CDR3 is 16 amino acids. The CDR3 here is CASSKDSPSGNQPQHF. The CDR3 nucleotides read TGTGCCAGCAGCAAGGACTCCCCTTCGGGCAATCAGCCCCAGCATTTT. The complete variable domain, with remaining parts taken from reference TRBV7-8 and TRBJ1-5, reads GAGVSQSPRYKVAKRGQDVALRCDPISGHVSLFWYQQALGQGPEFLTYFQNEAQLDKSGLPSDRFFAERPEGSVSTLKIQRTQQEDSAVYLCASSKDSPSGNQPQHFGDGTRLSIL.

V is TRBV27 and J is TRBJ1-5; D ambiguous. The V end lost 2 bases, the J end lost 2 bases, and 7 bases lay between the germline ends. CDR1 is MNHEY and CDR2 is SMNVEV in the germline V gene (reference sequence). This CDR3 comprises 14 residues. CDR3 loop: CASSLPGGNQPQHF. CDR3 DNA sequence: TGTGCCAGCAGTTTACCTGGCGGCAATCAGCCCCAGCATTTT.

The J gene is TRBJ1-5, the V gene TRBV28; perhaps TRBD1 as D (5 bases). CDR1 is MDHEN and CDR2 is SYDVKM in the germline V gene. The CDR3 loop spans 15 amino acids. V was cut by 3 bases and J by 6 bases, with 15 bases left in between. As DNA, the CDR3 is TGTGCCAGCAGTTTGCAGGGACCGATCGGTCAGCCCCAGCATTTT. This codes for CASSLQGPIGQPQHF.

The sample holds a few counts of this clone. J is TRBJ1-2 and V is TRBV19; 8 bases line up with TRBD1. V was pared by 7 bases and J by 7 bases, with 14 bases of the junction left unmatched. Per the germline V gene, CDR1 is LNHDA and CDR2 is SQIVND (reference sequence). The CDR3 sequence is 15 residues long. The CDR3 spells CASTNPGQGPAGYTF. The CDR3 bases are TGTGCCAGTACCAACCCTGGACAGGGACCGGCTGGCTACACCTTC.

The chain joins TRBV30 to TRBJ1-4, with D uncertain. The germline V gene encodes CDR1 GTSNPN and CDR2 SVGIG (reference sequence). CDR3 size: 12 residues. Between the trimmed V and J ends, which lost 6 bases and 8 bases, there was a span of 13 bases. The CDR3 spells CACRADKEKLFF. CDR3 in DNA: TGTGCCTGTAGAGCGGATAAAGAAAAACTGTTTTTT.

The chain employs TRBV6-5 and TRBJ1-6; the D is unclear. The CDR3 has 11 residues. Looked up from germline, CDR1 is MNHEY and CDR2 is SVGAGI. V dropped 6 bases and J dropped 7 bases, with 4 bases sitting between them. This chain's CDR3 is CASRGNSPLHF. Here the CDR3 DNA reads TGTGCCAGCAGGGGGAATTCACCCCTCCACTTT.